This T cell receptor beta chain derives from a study of blood T cell repertoires in COVID-19 (dated by TCRdb to between 2020 and 2021). General notes on the study: Collaborator samples came from the United States, Italy and Spain and covered acute and convalescent phases of COVID-19. The prospective study material was composed of cDNA or gDNA derived from T cells, B-cell-depleted T cells, or PBMCs. Deeply sampled blood TCRbeta repertoires from subjects exposed to, actively infected with, or recovered from COVID-19 were included in the dataset. The repertoires were made available in a free public database intended to serve as a resource for research on the immune response to SARS-CoV-2. Samples were obtained from the ongoing ImmuneRACE study (first 160 participants) and from some 1,300 subjects provided by 6 global collaborators. Sample metadata almost always included a de-identified subject ID, COVID-19 status, age in years and sex. Where available, HLA class I and class II types were obtained from metadata supplied by the sample provider rather than from assay-based typing.

The germline V gene (reference sequence) provides CDR1 LNHNV and CDR2 YYDKDF. V is trimmed back by 0 bases and J by 12 bases, and the junction contains 7 bases that no gene match accounts for. Spanning cysteine to phenylalanine, the CDR3 consists of 14 amino acids. Only the CDR3 region is kept as DNA, spanning 42 bases read in frame from base 1. Participants in the prospective study were enrolled through a virtual design, were aged about 18 to 89 years, and lived in fewer than 30 United States geographic areas. To assign participants to cohorts, the prospective study relied on clinical history that participants themselves reported in a screening survey and a study questionnaire. Recovered participants in ImmuneRACE Cohort 3 were defined as having two consecutive negative NP/OP PCR tests, clearance from a healthcare professional, or resolution of symptoms. Each participant in the prospective study had whole blood, serum and a nasopharyngeal or oropharyngeal swab collected by mobile phlebotomists. Prospective study participants could optionally give additional blood draws and questionnaires over an approximately 2-month period. Before DNA extraction, prospective study blood samples were shipped either frozen or at room temperature.

A remark on this clone: Its recognized antigen is unknown. Per-base quality was not reported, and no clone a single base away is much larger than it.

The immunoSEQ Assay, a bias-controlled multiplex PCR, was used to amplify TCRbeta CDR3 regions from genomic DNA. For the original study's pipeline: The number of nucleated cells in each sample was estimated by amplification of reference gene primers within the assay. Sequence reads were collapsed and filtered to measure the absolute abundance of every unique TCRbeta CDR3 rearrangement. For each sample, productive Simpson clonality was calculated by taking the square root of Simpson's diversity index across productive rearrangements. Here the immuneACCESS table is served through TCRdb, limited to in-frame sequences with V and J called. Missing clones are a known gap in these copies; in checked studies unresolved V genes cover under half, and the rest lacks a known reason. The V and J calls and clone size come from that table; D and trimming were worked out from the DNA. The sample data list 310,000 or so clones, and around 90% of these were observed just once. The ten largest clones capture over 6% of the sample.

Summary of the overall study and its limitations: How much clinical and demographic metadata was included differed by source and by participant, and the metadata was provided uncurated.

The origin of this receptor is a woman aged 40 to 50 who had recovered from COVID-19. Sequenced material: PBMCs or T cells enriched from blood (not recorded which). The rearrangement joined TRBV15 to TRBJ1-4, and 7 bases in between align with TRBD1. The DNA sequence reads TGTGCCACCAGCAGAGAAGACAGGGTGAGGGAACTGTTTTTT. Its coded protein is CATSREDRVRELFF.